One and the same sample provided the 13 T cell receptor beta chains below, sequenced in a study of T cells in Graves' hyperthyroidism and ophthalmopathy. TCR beta CDR3 region amplification was performed from RNA transcripts. The study used the HTBI primer set for a first-round RT-PCR of the TCR CDR3. Each CDR3 protein gets one entry after TCRdb re-called the multiplex PCR reads with MiXCR. Here the sample spans approximately 510,000 distinct CDR3 sequences, over 35% being singletons. Sequences were obtained from peripheral blood or thyroid tissue (not recorded which). The receptors originated from an adult woman with Graves' disease, either hyperthyroidism or ophthalmopathy (not recorded which).

This clonotype was seen repeatedly, ten times or more. The chain carries TRBV19 and TRBJ1-2; the match to TRBD1 covers 8 bases. The CDR3 contains 14 residues. J was trimmed by 4 bases and V by 5 bases; bases with no gene match: 6. Germline V lookup: CDR1 LNHDA, CDR2 SQIVND (reference sequence). The CDR3 here is CASSFDRGSYGYTF. The CDR3, as DNA: TGTGCCAGTAGTTTCGACAGGGGAAGCTATGGCTACACCTTC.

The V call is TRBV29-1, the J call TRBJ1-2, with D possibly TRBD1 on 5 matching bases. The CDR3 runs 13 residues. CDR1 and CDR2 from the germline V gene are SQVTM and ANQGSEA. V lost 7 bases, J lost 0 bases, and 12 bases lay in between. The CDR3 is CSARTPTNYGYTF. CDR3 in DNA: TGCAGCGCACGGACACCTACTAACTATGGCTACACCTTC.

This clonotype was seen at least ten times. The V call is TRBV5-4, the J call TRBJ2-5; D is uncertain. V was trimmed by 4 bases and J by 6 bases, leaving 13 bases between them. This CDR3 has 13 residues. In germline, CDR1 is SGHNT, CDR2 YYREEE (reference sequence). Written as DNA, the CDR3 is TGTGCCAGCAGCCCGGAGACTCCGAAGACCCAGTACTTC. The encoded protein is CASSPETPKTQYF. Combining the CDR3 with reference TRBV5-4 and TRBJ2-5 gives the whole variable domain ETGVTQSPTHLIKTRGQQVTLRCSSQSGHNTVSWYQQALGQGPQFIFQYYREEENGRGNFPPRFSGLQFPNYSSELNVNALELDDSALYLCASSPETPKTQYFGPGTRLLVL.

V gene TRBV20-1 combines with J gene TRBJ2-2, with a weak D call TRBD1 (6 bases). V lost 0 bases and J 6 bases, leaving 17 bases between the germline ends. This CDR3 is 16 amino acids long. Germline V gene data show CDR1 as DFQATT and CDR2 as SNEGSKA (reference sequence). This CDR3 is CSARDRIRGSSGELFF. Written as DNA, the CDR3 is TGCAGTGCTAGAGACCGTATCAGGGGCTCTTCCGGGGAGCTGTTTTTT.

This clonotype was detected only once. The V gene is TRBV2, the J gene TRBJ2-5, with TRBD2 matching 7 bases. This CDR3 spans 15 amino acids. Unmatched junction bases numbered 4, after V lost 3 bases and J lost 0 bases. Germline-derived CDR1 and CDR2 are SNHLY and FYNNEI. CDR3 DNA: TGTGCCAGCAGTGACCTGGGACTATACCAAGAGACCCAGTACTTC. Its protein is CASSDLGLYQETQYF.

The rearrangement uses TRBV9 and TRBJ1-2; 10 bases fit TRBD1. Trimming cost V 2 bases and J 8 bases; bases outside gene matches: 12. CDR1 is SGDLS, CDR2 YYNGEE, per germline. CDR3 length: 16 residues. This CDR3 reads CASSVVAAGTGDGYTF. DNA for the CDR3: TGTGCCAGCAGCGTGGTCGCCGCCGGGACAGGGGACGGCTACACCTTC.

This clonotype has a handful of counts. The rearrangement links TRBV7-9 to TRBJ1-4, with TRBD1 matching 7 bases. Trimming cost V 5 bases and J 8 bases; bases outside gene matches: 14. The CDR3 totals 16 residues. Germline V gene lookup returns CDR1 SEHNR and CDR2 FQNEAQ (reference sequence). The CDR3 coding sequence is TGTGCCAGCAGCCCCGACTCGGAGGGGGCAAGGGAAAAACTGTTTTTT. Translating it yields CASSPDSEGAREKLFF.

The chain joins TRBV10-3 to TRBJ2-1, with D perhaps TRBD2 (5 bases). The V end was cut by 2 bases, the J end by 6 bases, with 17 bases between. The CDR3 runs to 16 residues. Looked up from germline, CDR1 is ENHRY and CDR2 is SYGVKD. The CDR3 coding sequence is TGTGCCATCAGTGAGCGGTCTACTAGGGCGGGCAATGAGCAGTTCTTC. Translating it yields CAISERSTRAGNEQFF.

This clonotype was seen more than once but under ten times. The chain links TRBV7-6 to TRBJ1-1; D is perhaps TRBD1 (6 bases). Trimming left V 4 bases short and J 1 base short, with 10 bases between. This CDR3 contains 14 residues. In germline, CDR1 is SGHVS, CDR2 FNYEAQ. The CDR3 DNA reads as TGTGCCAGCAGCTGGGACACTAGGAACACTGAAGCTTTCTTT. Its translation is CASSWDTRNTEAFF.

The J gene is TRBJ2-5, the V gene TRBV10-3, with 10 bases matching TRBD2. CDR1 ENHRY and CDR2 SYGVKD come from the germline V gene. There are 18 residues in the CDR3. V shed 4 bases, J shed 5 bases, and the junction held 16 bases outside the gene matches. CDR3 protein: CAISVGTSVNQETETQYF. CDR3 in DNA: TGTGCCATCAGTGTGGGGACTAGCGTAAACCAGGAGACCGAGACCCAGTACTTC.

This chain uses TRBV7-9 with TRBJ2-7; TRBD1 matches 7 bases. Germline V CDR1 and CDR2: SEHNR, FQNEAQ (reference sequence). The V and J ends lost 5 bases and 3 bases, in that order; junction bases with no gene match: 4. The CDR3 is made up of 13 amino acids. The CDR3 region has the DNA TGTGCCAGCAGCGGTAGGGGGCGCTACGAGCAGTACTTC. Amino acid sequence: CASSGRGRYEQYF.

This chain uses TRBV7-9 with TRBJ2-4; no reliable D call. V was clipped by 5 bases and J by 5 bases, with 16 bases between them. CDR3 size: 15 residues. Germline V gene sequence: CDR1 SEHNR, CDR2 FQNEAQ (reference sequence). The CDR3 coding sequence is TGTGCCAGCAGCCCGGAGATTGGGATCCAAAACATTCAGTACTTC. It yields the protein CASSPEIGIQNIQYF.

This chain uses TRBV7-9 with TRBJ2-7, with 7 bases identical to TRBD1. V was pared by 9 bases and J by 7 bases, with 15 bases of the junction left unmatched. CDR3 length: 14 residues. Per the germline V gene, CDR1 is SEHNR and CDR2 is FQNEAQ (reference sequence). The CDR3 sequence: CASSDRDSPNEQYF. The CDR3 DNA reads TGTGCCAGTAGTGACCGGGACAGCCCCAATGAGCAGTACTTC.